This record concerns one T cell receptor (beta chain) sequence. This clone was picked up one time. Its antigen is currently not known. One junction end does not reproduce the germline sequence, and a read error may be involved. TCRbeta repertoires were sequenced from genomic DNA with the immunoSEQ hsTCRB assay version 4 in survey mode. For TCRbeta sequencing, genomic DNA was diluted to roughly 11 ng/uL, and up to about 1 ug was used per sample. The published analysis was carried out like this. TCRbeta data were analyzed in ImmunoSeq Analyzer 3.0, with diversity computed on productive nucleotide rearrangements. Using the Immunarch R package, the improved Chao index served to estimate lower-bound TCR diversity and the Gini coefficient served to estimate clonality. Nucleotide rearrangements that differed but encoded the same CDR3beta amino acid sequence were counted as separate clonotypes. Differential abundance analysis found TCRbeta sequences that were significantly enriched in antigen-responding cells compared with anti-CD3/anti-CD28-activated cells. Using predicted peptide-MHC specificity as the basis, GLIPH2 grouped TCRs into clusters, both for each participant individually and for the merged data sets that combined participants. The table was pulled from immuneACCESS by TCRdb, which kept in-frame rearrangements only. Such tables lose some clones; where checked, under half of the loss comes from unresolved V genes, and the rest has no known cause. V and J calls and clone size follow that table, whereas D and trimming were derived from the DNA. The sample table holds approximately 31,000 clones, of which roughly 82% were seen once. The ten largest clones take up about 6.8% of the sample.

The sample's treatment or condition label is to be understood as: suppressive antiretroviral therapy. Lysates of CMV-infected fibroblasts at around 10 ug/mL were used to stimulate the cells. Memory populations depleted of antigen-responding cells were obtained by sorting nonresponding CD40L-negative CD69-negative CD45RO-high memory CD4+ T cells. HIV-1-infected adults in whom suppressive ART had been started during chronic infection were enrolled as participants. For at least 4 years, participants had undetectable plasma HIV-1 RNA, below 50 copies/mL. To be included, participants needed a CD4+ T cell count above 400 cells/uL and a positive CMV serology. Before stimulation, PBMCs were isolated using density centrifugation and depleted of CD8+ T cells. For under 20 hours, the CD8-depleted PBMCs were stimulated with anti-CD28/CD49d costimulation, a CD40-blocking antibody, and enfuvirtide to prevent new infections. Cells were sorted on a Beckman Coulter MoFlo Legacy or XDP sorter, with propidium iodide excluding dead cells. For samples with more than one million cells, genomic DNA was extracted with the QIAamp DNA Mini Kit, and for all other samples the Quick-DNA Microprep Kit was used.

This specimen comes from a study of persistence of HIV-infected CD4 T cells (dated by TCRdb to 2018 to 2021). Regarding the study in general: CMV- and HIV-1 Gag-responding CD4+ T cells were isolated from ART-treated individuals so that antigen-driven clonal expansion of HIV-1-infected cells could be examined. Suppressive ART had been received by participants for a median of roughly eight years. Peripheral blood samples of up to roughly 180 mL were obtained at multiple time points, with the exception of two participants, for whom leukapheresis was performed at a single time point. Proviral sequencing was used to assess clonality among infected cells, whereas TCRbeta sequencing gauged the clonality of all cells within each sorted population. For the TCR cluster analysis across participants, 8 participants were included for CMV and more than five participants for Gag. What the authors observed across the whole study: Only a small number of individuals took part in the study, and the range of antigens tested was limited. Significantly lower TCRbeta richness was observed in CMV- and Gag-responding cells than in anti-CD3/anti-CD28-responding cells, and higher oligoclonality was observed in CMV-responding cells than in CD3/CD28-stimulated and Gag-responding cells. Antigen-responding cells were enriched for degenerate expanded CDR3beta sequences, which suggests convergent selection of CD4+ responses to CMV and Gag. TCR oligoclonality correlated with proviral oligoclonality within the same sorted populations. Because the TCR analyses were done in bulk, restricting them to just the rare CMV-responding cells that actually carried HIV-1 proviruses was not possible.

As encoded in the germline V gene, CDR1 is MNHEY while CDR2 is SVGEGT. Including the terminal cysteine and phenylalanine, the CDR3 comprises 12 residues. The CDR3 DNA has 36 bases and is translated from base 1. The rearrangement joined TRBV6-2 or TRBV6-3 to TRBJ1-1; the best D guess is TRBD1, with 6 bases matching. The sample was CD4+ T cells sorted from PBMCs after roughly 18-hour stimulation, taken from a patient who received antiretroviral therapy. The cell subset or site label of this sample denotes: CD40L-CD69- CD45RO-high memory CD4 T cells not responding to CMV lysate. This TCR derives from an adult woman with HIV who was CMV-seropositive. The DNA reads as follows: TGTGCCAGCAGTTACAGCCGGACAGACACTTACTTT. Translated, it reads CASSYSRTDTYF.